These 4 T cell receptor beta chains came from one sample sequenced in a study of blood T cells in healthy people across ages. Then a second PCR, running roughly 7 to 11 cycles, was carried out with a sample-barcoded 5' primer and a J-beta primer mix. One entry per CDR3 protein, called by TCRdb with MiXCR from the 5' RACE reads. The table shows hundreds of thousands of distinct CDR3 sequences, with about 30% occurring only once. Sequenced: blood. The receptors here all came from a woman of 80 years or more in good health.

The V gene is TRBV20-1, the J gene TRBJ2-5, with TRBD2 matching 7 bases. The J call may be incorrect, as the DNA end agrees better with TRBJ2-7. Per the germline V gene, CDR1 is DFQATT and CDR2 is SNEGSKA (reference sequence). This CDR3 spans 14 amino acids. Here the CDR3 DNA reads TGCAGTGCTACCCGTTCTGGCGGGAGCTACGAGCAGTACTTC. Translating gives CSATRSGGSYEQYF.

This clonotype was counted at least ten times. This rearrangement joins TRBV5-1 to TRBJ2-3, with 7 bases aligning to TRBD1. Germline CDR1 SGHRS, CDR2 YFSETQ. The CDR3 length is 14 residues. The V and J ends lost 3 bases and 4 bases, in that order; junction bases with no gene match: 5. CDR3 sequence reads: CASSSDRDPDTQYF. In nucleotides, the CDR3 is TGCGCCAGCAGCTCTGACAGGGACCCAGATACGCAGTATTTT.

This sequence joins TRBV11-2 and TRBJ2-1, with D maybe TRBD2 (5 bases). Trimming cost V 4 bases and J 5 bases, with 18 bases left between them. The CDR3 totals 16 residues. Germline V gene data show CDR1 as SGHAT and CDR2 as FQNNGV. CDR3 in DNA: TGTGCCAGCAGCTCTATGTCGTTTGTGGGAGACAATGAGCAGTTCTTC. Encoded protein: CASSSMSFVGDNEQFF.

The gene calls are TRBV20-1 and TRBJ2-4, with 8 bases lining up with TRBD1. The J call could be wrong; TRBJ2-7 is a better fit for the DNA end. This CDR3 region has 15 residues. Germline loops: CDR1 DFQATT, CDR2 SNEGSKA (reference sequence). CDR3 in amino acids: CSTTESGTGLSEQYF. The CDR3 DNA reads as TGCAGTACTACGGAGTCTGGGACAGGCTTGTCCGAGCAGTACTTC.